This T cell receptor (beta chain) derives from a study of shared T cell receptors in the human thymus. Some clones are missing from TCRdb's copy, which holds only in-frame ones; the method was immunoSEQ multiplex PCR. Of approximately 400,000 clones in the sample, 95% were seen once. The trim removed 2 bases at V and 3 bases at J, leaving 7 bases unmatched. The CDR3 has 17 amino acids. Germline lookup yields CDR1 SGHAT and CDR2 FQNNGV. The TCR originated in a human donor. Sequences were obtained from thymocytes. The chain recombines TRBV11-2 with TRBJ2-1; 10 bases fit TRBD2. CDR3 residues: CASSLRAGLADYNEQFF. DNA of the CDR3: TGTGCCAGCAGCTTAAGGGCCGGACTAGCGGACTACAATGAGCAGTTCTTC.